The next 21 T cell receptor beta chains were all read from a single sample in a study of tumor-infiltrating lymphocytes in localized non-small cell lung cancer. TCRdb's copy holds only in-frame clones and misses some; the assay was immunoSEQ multiplex PCR. The sample holds more than 10,000 clones, about 63% seen once. The sample consisted of lung tumor tissue. The receptors here all came from a human donor with non-small cell lung cancer.

The J gene is TRBJ2-7, the V gene TRBV6-6; no clear D. This CDR3 is built from 13 residues. The V gene's germline CDR1 is MNHNY and CDR2 SVGAGI (reference sequence). Trimming removed 7 bases from V and 4 bases from J, with 14 bases in between. The CDR3 region has the DNA TGTGCCAGCAAAAGATATAGCATGTACGAGCAGTACTTC. Protein product: CASKRYSMYEQYF.

The chain is built from TRBV10-1 and TRBJ1-1; 7 bases align to TRBD1. J was trimmed by 1 base and V by 6 bases; bases with no gene match: 8. Per germline, CDR1 WNHNN and CDR2 SYGVQD (reference sequence). The CDR3 sequence is 15 residues long. The DNA of the CDR3 is TGCGCCAGCAGCGCCAGGGGGGACGGGAACACTGAAGCTTTCTTT. It translates to CASSARGDGNTEAFF.

The chain carries TRBV7-8 and TRBJ1-5, with TRBD1 as a possible D gene (5 bases). Germline values: CDR1 SGHVS, CDR2 FQNEAQ. V lost 4 bases and J 4 bases, leaving 11 bases between the germline ends. The CDR3 runs to 14 residues. CDR3 DNA sequence: TGTGCCAGCAGCTGGGGACGGGGTAATCAGCCCCAGCATTTT. Amino acids: CASSWGRGNQPQHF.

This clone was seen just once. The chain couples TRBV10-3 to TRBJ2-5, with 12 bases fitting TRBD2. The J call may be mistaken, given a closer DNA end match to TRBJ2-7. The CDR3 totals 16 residues. Per the germline V gene, CDR1 is ENHRY and CDR2 is SYGVKD. CDR3 bases: TGTGCCATCAATTCCGGGACTAGCGGGTTACAGTACGAGCAGTACTTC. Residues: CAINSGTSGLQYEQYF.

This sequence joins TRBV4-3 and TRBJ2-7; 9 positions agree with TRBD1. The germline V gene has CDR1 LGHNA and CDR2 YSLEER. Trimming took 2 bases from V and 7 from J; bases not matched to a gene: 3. The CDR3 totals 13 residues. The CDR3 loop reads CASSQTGGPEQYF. The DNA for the CDR3 is TGCGCCAGCAGCCAAACAGGGGGCCCGGAGCAGTACTTC.

The chain links TRBV19 to TRBJ1-4; D uncertain. V lost 3 bases to trimming and J lost 10 bases, with 15 bases between them. This CDR3 spans 14 amino acids. Germline assignment: CDR1 LNHDA and CDR2 SQIVND (reference sequence). CDR3 region: CASSISPGGGKLFF. The DNA of the CDR3 is TGTGCCAGTAGTATTAGTCCGGGAGGCGGAAAACTGTTTTTT.

This clone has more than one count but fewer than ten. V usage is TRBV11-3 and J usage is TRBJ2-3; 10 positions agree with TRBD2. The length of the CDR3 is 18 residues. V was clipped by 2 bases and J by 0 bases; unmatched bases: 8. Germline V lookup: CDR1 SGHNT, CDR2 YENEEA. The CDR3 region is CASSLSAGGPGSTDTQYF. In DNA, the CDR3 is TGTGCCAGCAGCTTATCAGCGGGAGGGCCGGGGAGCACAGATACGCAGTATTTT.

V usage is TRBV7-9 and J usage is TRBJ1-3; D call uncertain. The length of the CDR3 is 16 residues. Germline V gives CDR1 SEHNR, CDR2 FQNEAQ (reference sequence). Trimming shortened V by 5 bases and J by 0 bases, and 14 bases separated the two germline ends. The CDR3 is CASSPLSLHSGNTIYF. The CDR3 DNA is TGTGCCAGCAGCCCGTTGAGCCTCCACTCTGGAAACACCATATATTTT. Full variable domain (missing parts from reference TRBV7-9 and TRBJ1-3): DTGVSQNPRHKITKRGQNVTFRCDPISEHNRLYWYRQTLGQGPEFLTYFQNEAQLEKSRLLSDRFSAERPKGSFSTLEIQRTEQGDSAMYLCASSPLSLHSGNTIYFGEGSWLTVV.

This clone has more than one count but fewer than ten. This rearrangement joins TRBV9 to TRBJ1-1, with 10 positions matching TRBD1. Germline V gene sequence: CDR1 SGDLS, CDR2 YYNGEE. The CDR3 has 15 residues. V was pared by 4 bases and J by 6 bases, with 9 bases of the junction left unmatched. The CDR3 bases are TGTGCCAGCAGCCCCCGGACAGGGGGGATCGCTGAAGCTTTCTTT. This gives the protein CASSPRTGGIAEAFF.

V gene TRBV10-2 combines with J gene TRBJ2-2; D perhaps matches TRBD1 (6 bases). CDR1 WSHSY and CDR2 SAAADI come from the germline V gene. Trimming cost V 2 bases and J 6 bases, with 7 bases left between them. The CDR3 totals 13 residues. Here the CDR3 reads CASSEQGPGELFF. CDR3 DNA sequence: TGCGCCAGCAGTGAGCAGGGGCCCGGGGAGCTGTTTTTT.

This clone has only one observation. The chain couples TRBV5-4 to TRBJ1-3, with D perhaps TRBD1 (5 bases). Germline loops: CDR1 SGHNT, CDR2 YYREEE (reference sequence). CDR3 length: 14 residues. The V gene lost 6 bases and the J gene lost 0 bases, with 10 bases spanning the gap. The CDR3, as DNA: TGTGCCAGCACCGACAGCTCCTCTGGAAACACCATATATTTT. Its translation is CASTDSSSGNTIYF.

Written as DNA, the CDR3 is TGTGCCAGCAGACCCGACCTAGTGGACACCGGGGAGCTGTTTTTT. Amino acids: CASRPDLVDTGELFF. The J gene is TRBJ2-2, the V gene TRBV2, with D unresolved. CDR3 length: 15 residues. The germline V gene encodes CDR1 SNHLY and CDR2 FYNNEI. Between the trimmed V and J ends, which lost 6 bases and 3 bases, there was a span of 14 bases.

The CDR3 coding sequence is TGCAGCGTCCGGACAGGGGGCTCCGGGGAGCTGTTTTTT. Residues: CSVRTGGSGELFF. The rearrangement uses TRBV29-1 and TRBJ2-2, with 11 bases identical to TRBD1. The V and J ends lost 6 bases and 6 bases, in that order; junction bases with no gene match: 3. The germline V gene encodes CDR1 SQVTM and CDR2 ANQGSEA. The CDR3 spans 13 residues.

The gene calls are TRBV21-1 and TRBJ2-3; the table gives TRBD2 as D, unverified against the DNA. TRBV21-1 is tagged as a pseudogene. This CDR3 spans 15 amino acids. For the CDR3, the DNA is TGTGCCAGCAGCAAAGTTATCTCTAGCCGGGATACGCAGTATTTT. Protein product: CASSKVISSRDTQYF.

The chain recombines TRBV7-8 with TRBJ2-1, with D possibly TRBD1 on 7 matching bases. The CDR3 is 16 residues long. The ends were cut back, 0 bases at V and 4 bases at J, with 13 bases in the middle. Germline assignment: CDR1 SGHVS and CDR2 FQNEAQ. CDR3 in DNA: TGTGCCAGCAGCTTAGCTCTGACAGGGACTTACAATGAGCAGTTCTTC. Residues: CASSLALTGTYNEQFF.

CDR3 nucleotides: TGTGCCAGCAGTCGCCTGACTTCTAGCACAGATACGCAGTATTTT. It yields the protein CASSRLTSSTDTQYF. The chain is built from TRBV6-5 and TRBJ2-3, with D unclear. CDR1 is MNHEY and CDR2 is SVGAGI in the germline V gene. Trimming removed 5 bases at V and 0 bases at J, with 12 bases between. The CDR3 sequence is 15 residues long.

The chain is built from TRBV5-4 and TRBJ2-1; D may be TRBD2 (7 bases). The V end was cut by 3 bases, the J end by 1 base, with 14 bases between. CDR1 SGHNT and CDR2 YYREEE come from the germline V gene (reference sequence). This CDR3 is 16 amino acids long. DNA of the CDR3: TGTGCCAGCAGCTCGGCGGGGGCTAAGTCCTACAATGAGCAGTTCTTC. It translates to CASSSAGAKSYNEQFF.

This chain uses TRBV11-2 with TRBJ2-7; TRBD1 is a possible D gene (6 bases). The CDR3 consists of 16 residues. Trimming pared 5 bases from V and 2 bases from J, leaving 19 bases between. Germline lookup yields CDR1 SGHAT and CDR2 FQNNGV. CDR3: CASSLGATGSAYEQYF. The CDR3 DNA follows: TGTGCCAGCAGCCTAGGGGCAACAGGGTCCGCCTACGAGCAGTACTTC.

The chain couples TRBV19 to TRBJ2-1; 7 positions match TRBD2. Germline trimming cut 3 bases from V and 0 bases from J; bases unmatched to any gene: 8. CDR1 and CDR2 (germline): LNHDA, SQIVND (reference sequence). This CDR3 region has 17 residues. The CDR3 nucleotides are TGTGCCAGTAGTATCCGCTGGGGGGGTAGCTCCTACAATGAGCAGTTCTTC. Its translation: CASSIRWGGSSYNEQFF.

The chain couples TRBV30 to TRBJ1-2; no clear D. The CDR3 covers 12 residues. Trimming cost V 7 bases and J 4 bases, with 13 bases left between them. From germline, CDR1 is GTSNPN and CDR2 SVGIG (reference sequence). The CDR3 DNA sequence: TGTGCCTTATTTGGAGGCCCCTATGGCTACACCTTC. Protein: CALFGGPYGYTF.

This sequence joins TRBV30 and TRBJ2-1, with 7 bases identical to TRBD2. CDR3 length: 16 residues. The germline V gene encodes CDR1 GTSNPN and CDR2 SVGIG (reference sequence). V shed 2 bases and J 7 bases; nucleotides not matched to a gene: 14. DNA of the CDR3: TGTGCCTGGAGTATCGACGTCGCGGGAGAGGAAAATGAGCAGTTCTTC. Protein: CAWSIDVAGEENEQFF.